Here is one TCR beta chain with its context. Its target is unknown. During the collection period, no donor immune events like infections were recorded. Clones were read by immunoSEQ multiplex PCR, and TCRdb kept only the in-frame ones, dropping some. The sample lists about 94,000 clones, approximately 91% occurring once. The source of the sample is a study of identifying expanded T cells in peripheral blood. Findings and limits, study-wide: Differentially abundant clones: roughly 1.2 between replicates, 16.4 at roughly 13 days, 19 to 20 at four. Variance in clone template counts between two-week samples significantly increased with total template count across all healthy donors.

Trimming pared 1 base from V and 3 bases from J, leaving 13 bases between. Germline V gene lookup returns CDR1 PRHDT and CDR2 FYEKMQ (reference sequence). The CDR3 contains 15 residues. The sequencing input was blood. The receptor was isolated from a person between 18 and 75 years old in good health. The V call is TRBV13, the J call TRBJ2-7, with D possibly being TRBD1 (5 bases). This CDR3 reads CASSLAAGYRYEQYF. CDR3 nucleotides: TGTGCCAGCAGCTTAGCGGCAGGGTACCGCTACGAGCAGTACTTC.